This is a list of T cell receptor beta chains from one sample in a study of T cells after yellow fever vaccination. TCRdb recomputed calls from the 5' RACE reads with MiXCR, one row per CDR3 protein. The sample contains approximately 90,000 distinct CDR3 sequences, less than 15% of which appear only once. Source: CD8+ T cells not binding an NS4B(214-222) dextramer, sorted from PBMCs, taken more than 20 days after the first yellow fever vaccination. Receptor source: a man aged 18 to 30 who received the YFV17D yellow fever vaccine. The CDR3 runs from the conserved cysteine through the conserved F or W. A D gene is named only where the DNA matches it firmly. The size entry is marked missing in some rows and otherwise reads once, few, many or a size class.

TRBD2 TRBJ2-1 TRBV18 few TGTGCCAGCTCATACACACGGGGGGAGAGCTCCTACAATGAGCAGTTCTTC CASSYTRGESSYNEQFF
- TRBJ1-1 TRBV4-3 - TGCGCCAGCAGCCAAGATTCGGCCAGTGAAGCTTTCTTT CASSQDSASEAFF
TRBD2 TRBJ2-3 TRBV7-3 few TGTGCCAGCAGCTTTAGCGGGGGCGGCGGAGATACGCAGTATTTT CASSFSGGGGDTQYF
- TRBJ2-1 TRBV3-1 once TGTGCCAGCAGTTCGGGACGGGAAGTGAATGAGCAGTTCTTC CASSSGREVNEQFF
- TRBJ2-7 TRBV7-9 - TGTGCCAGCAGCTCCGACAGAGTCGAGCAGTACTTC CASSSDRVEQYF
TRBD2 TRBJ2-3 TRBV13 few TGTGCCAGCAGCTTCGCGGGGGGATCCTACACAGATACGCAGTATTTT CASSFAGGSYTDTQYF
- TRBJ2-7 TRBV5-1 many TGCGCCAGCAGCTACGCCCCATCACCACTGAGATCGGGTAGCTCCTACGAGCAGTACTTC CASSYAPSPLRSGSSYEQYF
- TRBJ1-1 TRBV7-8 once TGTGCCAGCAGGGAGAGGGGATCAATGAACACTGAAGCTTTCTTT CASRERGSMNTEAFF
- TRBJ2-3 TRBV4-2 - TGTGCCAGCAGCCCCCGGGCCGGAGCAGATACGCAGTATTTT CASSPRAGADTQYF
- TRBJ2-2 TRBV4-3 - TGCGCCAGCAGCCAAGACCCAGCCGGGGAGCTGTTTTTT CASSQDPAGELFF
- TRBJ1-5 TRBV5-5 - TGTGCCAGCAGCTTTCAGGGGTTCCAGCCCCAGCATTTT CASSFQGFQPQHF
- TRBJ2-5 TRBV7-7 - TGTGCTAGCAGCTTAGCGCTGGCAGTACAAGAGACCCAGTACTTC CASSLALAVQETQYF
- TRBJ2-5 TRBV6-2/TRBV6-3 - TGTGCCAGCCAGCGGGCTCCAGGGGAACCGGGCTGGGAGACCCAGTACTTC CASQRAPGEPGWETQYF
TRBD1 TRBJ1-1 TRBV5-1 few TGCGCCAGCAGCTTTACAGGGGGTACAACTGAAGCTTTCTTT CASSFTGGTTEAFF
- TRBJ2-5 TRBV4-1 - TGCGCCAGCAGCCTCGGACAGCTCCAAGAGACCCAGTACTTC CASSLGQLQETQYF
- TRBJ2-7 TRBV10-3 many TGTGCCATCAGTGAGTCGGTAACGACCTACGAGCAGTACTTC CAISESVTTYEQYF
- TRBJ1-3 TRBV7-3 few TGTGCCAGCAGCCCGACGGGGGGCAGATTCTCTGGAAACACCATATATTTT CASSPTGGRFSGNTIYF
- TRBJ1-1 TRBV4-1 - TGCGCCAGCAGCCAAGATCCTGGCTTGTTCACTGAAGCTTTCTTT CASSQDPGLFTEAFF
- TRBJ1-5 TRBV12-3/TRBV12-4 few TGTGCCAGCTCCCTGTCTTGGGTCGGCAATCAGCCCCAGCATTTT CASSLSWVGNQPQHF
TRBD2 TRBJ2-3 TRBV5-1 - TGCGCCAGCAGCTTTAGGGCTAGCGGAGCTAGCACAGATACGCAGTATTTT CASSFRASGASTDTQYF
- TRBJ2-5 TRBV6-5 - TGTGCCAGCAGTTACGGGGGAGAGCAAGAGACCCAGTACTTC CASSYGGEQETQYF
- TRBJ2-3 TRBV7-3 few TGTGCCAGCAGCTTTCCCGAGGACCGGACCTCGATGGATACGCAGTATTTT CASSFPEDRTSMDTQYF
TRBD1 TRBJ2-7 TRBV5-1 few TGCGCCACGTCTTGGCTGACAGGGGGATACGAGCAGTACTTC CATSWLTGGYEQYF
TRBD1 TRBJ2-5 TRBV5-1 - TGCGCCAGCACCCCGGACAGGGGCCAAGAGACCCAGTACTTC CASTPDRGQETQYF
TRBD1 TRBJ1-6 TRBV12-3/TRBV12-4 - TGTGCCAGCAGTTTACGGGGACAGGTGAATTCACCCCTCCACTTT CASSLRGQVNSPLHF
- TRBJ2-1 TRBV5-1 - TGCGCCAGCAGCTTGGTGTTGGGGGCAGGGCCCTACAATGAGCAGTTCTTC CASSLVLGAGPYNEQFF
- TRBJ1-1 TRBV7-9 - TGTGCCAGCTCAGAGGTGAACACTGAAGCTTTCTTT CASSEVNTEAFF
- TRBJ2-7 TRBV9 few TGTGCCAGCAGCCCCCGTCCCTCCTACGAGCAGTACTTC CASSPRPSYEQYF
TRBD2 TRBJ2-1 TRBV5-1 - TGCGCCAGCAGCTTGTATAGCGGGGAAGGGGGAAATGAGCAGTTCTTC CASSLYSGEGGNEQFF
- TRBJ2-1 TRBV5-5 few TGTGCCAGCAGCTTGTATCTTCCTACGGCGGTGGGGTACAATGAGCAGTTCTTC CASSLYLPTAVGYNEQFF
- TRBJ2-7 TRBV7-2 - TGTGCCAGCAGCTTAGGATCCAGGGGTCTCTACGAGCAGTACTTC CASSLGSRGLYEQYF
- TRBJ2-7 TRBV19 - TGTGCCAGTAGTAGTGCAGGAGACTCCTACGAGCAGTACTTC CASSSAGDSYEQYF
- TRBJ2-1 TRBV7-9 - TGTGCCAGCAGCCCCAATGAGCAGTTCTTC CASSPNEQFF
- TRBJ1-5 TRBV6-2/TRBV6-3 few TGTGCCAGCAGCTCCGGATACAGGGTGTACAATCAGCCCCAGCATTTT CASSSGYRVYNQPQHF
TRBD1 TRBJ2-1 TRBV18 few TGTGCCAGCTCAAATCAGGGGGCGAGTTTTTACAATGAGCAGTTCTTC CASSNQGASFYNEQFF
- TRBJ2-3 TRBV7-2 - TGTGCCAGCAGCTTACTACTAGCCGTCGGCACAGATACGCAGTATTTT CASSLLLAVGTDTQYF
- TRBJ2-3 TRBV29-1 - TGCAGCGTCGCCCCCGAGGCAGATACGCAGTATTTT CSVAPEADTQYF
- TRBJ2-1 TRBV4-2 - TGTGCCAGCAGCCAAGGTCAAGGGACCCTCAGGGAGCAGTTCTTC CASSQGQGTLREQFF
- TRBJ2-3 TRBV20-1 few TGCAGTGCCGAGGGGGGGGGAGATACGCAGTATTTT CSAEGGGDTQYF
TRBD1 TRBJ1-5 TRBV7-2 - TGTGCCAGCAGCTCACTGGGACAGGGGGTTAATCAGCCCCAGCATTTT CASSSLGQGVNQPQHF
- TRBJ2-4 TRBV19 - TGTGCCAGTAAGGACGGGTGGGGAAACATTCAGTACTTC CASKDGWGNIQYF
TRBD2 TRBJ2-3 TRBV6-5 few TGTGCCAGCAGTTACTCGGCGGGGGTGAGAACAGATACGCAGTATTTT CASSYSAGVRTDTQYF
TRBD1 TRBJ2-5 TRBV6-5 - TGTGCCAGCAGGGGACAGGGGGCGCATGAGACCCAGTACTTC CASRGQGAHETQYF
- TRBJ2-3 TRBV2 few TGTGCCAGCAGTGAGGAGCCGCGCAGCACAGATACGCAGTATTTT CASSEEPRSTDTQYF
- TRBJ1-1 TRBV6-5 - TGTGCCAGCAGTCACGACCCGGGGACCATGAACACTGAAGCTTTCTTT CASSHDPGTMNTEAFF
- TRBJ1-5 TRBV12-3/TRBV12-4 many TGTGCCAGCAGTTACGCAGGGACTTATAGCAATCAGCCCCAGCATTTT CASSYAGTYSNQPQHF
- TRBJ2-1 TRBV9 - TGTGCCAGCAGCGGCCGGGACGCGGGTGGAAATGAGCAGTTCTTC CASSGRDAGGNEQFF